Listed here are 22 T cell receptor beta chains from one sample, sequenced in a study of T cell responses to AZD1222 COVID-19 vaccine. TCRdb's table, derived via immunoSEQ multiplex PCR, lists solely in-frame clones and lacks some. Among tens of thousands of clones, roughly 93% were seen once, and the ten largest hold about a fifth. Specimen: peripheral blood, collected on day 0 of AZD1222 vaccination. These receptor sequences come from an adult in good health.

The V gene is TRBV5-5, the J gene TRBJ2-5; D remains unclear. The CDR3 spans 14 residues. V lost 0 bases to trimming and J lost 3 bases, with 9 bases between them. Germline assignment: CDR1 SGHKS and CDR2 YYEKEE (reference sequence). The CDR3 protein is CASSLAWAEETQYF. CDR3 in DNA: TGTGCCAGCAGCTTGGCGTGGGCGGAAGAGACCCAGTACTTC.

This chain connects TRBV2 to TRBJ1-5; TRBD1 might be the D (5 bases). The CDR3 totals 13 residues. Deletions cut 5 bases from V and 4 bases from J, with 9 bases between. CDR1 is SNHLY and CDR2 is FYNNEI in the germline V gene. CDR3 residues: CASSSTGNQPQHF. The CDR3 DNA sequence: TGTGCCAGCAGTTCTACAGGTAATCAGCCCCAGCATTTT.

The V gene is TRBV29-1, the J gene TRBJ1-1; D is unresolved. The CDR3 totals 10 residues. The V and J ends lost 6 bases and 5 bases respectively, with 7 bases between them. Per the germline V gene, CDR1 is SQVTM and CDR2 is ANQGSEA. As DNA, the CDR3 is TGCAGCGTGGGTGGGACTGAAGCTTTCTTT. Its protein is CSVGGTEAFF.

Only one count was recorded for this clone. The chain couples TRBV5-5 to TRBJ1-4; TRBD1 aligns across 10 bases. Trimming at V came to 1 base and at J to 3 bases, leaving 3 bases not matched to a gene. The V gene's germline CDR1 is SGHKS and CDR2 YYEKEE (reference sequence). This CDR3 spans 16 amino acids. As DNA, the CDR3 is TGTGCCAGCAGCTTGAGACAGGGGGCAGCTAATGAAAAACTGTTTTTT. Translating it yields CASSLRQGAANEKLFF.

J is TRBJ2-1 and V is TRBV2; perhaps TRBD1 as D (6 bases). Germline CDR1 and CDR2: SNHLY and FYNNEI. The CDR3 covers 15 residues. Trimming cost V 4 bases and J 1 base, with 11 bases left between them. The CDR3 loop reads CASSVGQGSYNEQFF. In nucleotides, the CDR3 is TGTGCCAGCAGTGTTGGGCAGGGGTCCTACAATGAGCAGTTCTTC.

This clone has a single count. This sequence joins TRBV4-1 and TRBJ1-4, with unresolved D. Germline loops: CDR1 MGHRA, CDR2 YSYEKL. Trimming took 1 base from V and 0 from J, leaving 6 bases between them. The CDR3 runs 15 residues. This chain's CDR3 is CASSQVEATNEKLFF. The CDR3 DNA follows: TGCGCCAGCAGCCAAGTCGAGGCAACTAATGAAAAACTGTTTTTT.

The chain employs TRBV11-2 and TRBJ1-5; D unclear. This CDR3 is built from 12 residues. Germline values: CDR1 SGHAT, CDR2 FQNNGV. Between the trimmed V and J ends, which lost 4 bases and 6 bases, there was a span of 7 bases. CDR3 nucleotides: TGTGCCAGCAGCTCGTTGGGTCAGCCCCAGCATTTT. Its translation: CASSSLGQPQHF.

This clone was counted once. The chain couples TRBV6-5 to TRBJ2-1, with 11 bases fitting TRBD2. V dropped 4 bases and J dropped 4; count of bases not matched to a gene: 6. The CDR3 is made up of 16 amino acids. Germline V gene lookup returns CDR1 MNHEY and CDR2 SVGAGI. DNA for the CDR3: TGTGCCAGCAGTTCCTTTAGCGGGGGGGCTTACAATGAGCAGTTCTTC. The encoded protein is CASSSFSGGAYNEQFF.

The rearrangement links TRBV10-3 to TRBJ2-3; D possibly corresponds to TRBD1 (5 bases). The ends were cut back, 8 bases at V and 3 bases at J, with 15 bases in the middle. This CDR3 is built from 14 residues. The germline V gene encodes CDR1 ENHRY and CDR2 SYGVKD. CDR3 nucleotides: TGTGCCATCGGTCGACAGACTCAAACAGATACGCAGTATTTT. Its protein product is CAIGRQTQTDTQYF.

The sample holds one count of this clone. The V and J genes are TRBV4-1 and TRBJ1-3; D is uncertain. Deletions cut 0 bases from V and 1 base from J, with 1 base between. The V gene's germline CDR1 is MGHRA and CDR2 YSYEKL. The CDR3 is made up of 13 amino acids. The CDR3 bases are TGCGCCAGCAGCCAAGAGTCTGGAAACACCATATATTTT. Amino acids: CASSQESGNTIYF.

This clone turned up a few times. This chain connects TRBV3-1 (or the pseudogene TRBV3-2) to TRBJ1-5; D uncertain. The CDR3 is 13 amino acids. V was shortened by 0 bases and J by 9 bases, with 9 bases between the two germline ends. Germline-derived CDR1 and CDR2 are LGHDT and YNNKEL (reference sequence). In nucleotides, the CDR3 is TGTGCCAGCAGCCAAGATGGGGTGGGGCCCCAGCATTTT. Translating it yields CASSQDGVGPQHF.

The chain recombines TRBV12-3 or TRBV12-4 with TRBJ1-5; no clear D gene. This CDR3 is 12 amino acids long. The V end was cut by 5 bases, the J end by 4 bases, with 6 bases between. DNA for the CDR3: TGTGCCAGCAGTATGGGGAATCAGCCCCAGCATTTT. Its protein product is CASSMGNQPQHF.

This clone appeared a single time. The chain carries TRBV27 and TRBJ2-2; weak D call: TRBD2 (6 bases). CDR3 length: 18 residues. The V and J ends lost 3 bases and 0 bases respectively, with 17 bases between them. The germline CDR1 and CDR2 sequences are MNHEY and SMNVEV (reference sequence). The CDR3 DNA is TGTGCCAGCAGTTTCCTAGGGACTCTTACTGCGAACACCGGGGAGCTGTTTTTT. Its protein is CASSFLGTLTANTGELFF.

The CDR3 here is CASSFNTGGNYEQYF. CDR3 coding DNA: TGCGCCAGCAGCTTTAATACAGGGGGGAACTACGAGCAGTACTTC. The rearrangement joins TRBV5-1 to TRBJ2-7, with 8 bases lining up with TRBD1. Germline V gene sequence: CDR1 SGHRS, CDR2 YFSETQ. The CDR3 runs 15 residues. V shed 2 bases and J 3 bases; nucleotides not matched to a gene: 7.

The chain carries TRBV28 and TRBJ1-2; no firm D call. Germline V gene sequence: CDR1 MDHEN, CDR2 SYDVKM. The V gene lost 6 bases and the J gene lost 5 bases, with 19 bases spanning the gap. The CDR3 is 15 amino acids. CDR3: CASSPGPAGYYGYTF. The CDR3 nucleotides read TGTGCCAGCAGCCCTGGGCCAGCAGGCTATTATGGCTACACCTTC.

The chain couples TRBV7-2 to TRBJ1-1; tentative D call: TRBD1 (5 bases). Per germline, CDR1 SGHTA and CDR2 FQGNSA. The V and J ends lost 4 bases and 4 bases respectively, with 13 bases between them. The CDR3 extends over 14 amino acids. This chain's CDR3 is CASSSVLGGTEAFF. In DNA form, the CDR3 reads TGTGCCAGCAGCTCCGTCTTGGGGGGCACTGAAGCTTTCTTT.

The chain carries TRBV10-3 and TRBJ1-1, with TRBD1 as a possible D gene (6 bases). Trimming pared 6 bases from V and 1 base from J, leaving 18 bases between. The CDR3 runs to 16 residues. CDR1 is ENHRY and CDR2 is SYGVKD in the germline V gene. The CDR3 here is CAISRDRSGGNTEAFF. CDR3 nucleotide sequence: TGTGCCATCAGCCGAGACAGGTCCGGCGGGAACACTGAAGCTTTCTTT.

The chain couples TRBV2 to TRBJ1-5; 8 bases map to TRBD1. V lost 5 bases and J lost 8; bases outside the gene matches: 8. Germline CDR1 reads SNHLY; CDR2 reads FYNNEI. CDR3 length: 14 residues. The CDR3 is CASSTGGGREPQHF. CDR3 DNA: TGTGCCAGCAGTACAGGGGGTGGTAGAGAGCCCCAGCATTTT.

Comment on this clone: Other nucleotide sequences in the sample specify the same CDR3. The chain has TRBV5-1 and TRBJ2-3; D is perhaps TRBD1 or TRBD2 (5 bases each). The CDR3 contains 13 residues. Trimming removed 4 bases from V and 0 bases from J, with 6 bases in between. Looked up from germline, CDR1 is SGHRS and CDR2 is YFSETQ. For the CDR3, the DNA is TGCGCCAGCAGCGGGGGAAGCACAGATACGCAGTATTTT. It translates to CASSGGSTDTQYF.

The CDR3 DNA reads TGTGCCAGCAGTTACCTGACAGGGGAAGGCTACAATCAGCCCCAGCATTTT. Protein sequence: CASSYLTGEGYNQPQHF. J is TRBJ1-5 and V is TRBV6-2 or TRBV6-3, with TRBD1 matching over 8 bases. The CDR3 runs 17 residues. Germline loops: CDR1 MNHEY, CDR2 SVGEGT. Germline trimming cut 2 bases from V and 3 bases from J; bases unmatched to any gene: 9.

The CDR3 reads CASSVGPSGANVLTF. Written as DNA, the CDR3 is TGCGCCAGCAGTGTGGGGCCCTCTGGGGCCAACGTCCTGACTTTC. This rearrangement joins TRBV10-1 to TRBJ2-6, with a possible D match to TRBD1 (5 bases). The V gene lost 4 bases and the J gene lost 0 bases, with 7 bases spanning the gap. There are 15 residues in the CDR3. Germline-derived CDR1 and CDR2 are WNHNN and SYGVQD (reference sequence).

The chain combines TRBV6-2 or TRBV6-3 with TRBJ1-2; D unclear. V lost 5 bases to trimming and J lost 7 bases, with 8 bases between them. Per the germline V gene, CDR1 is MNHEY and CDR2 is SVGEGT. This CDR3 spans 11 amino acids. The CDR3 spells CASSLLSGYTF. CDR3 in DNA: TGTGCCAGCAGTCTGTTGAGTGGCTACACCTTC.